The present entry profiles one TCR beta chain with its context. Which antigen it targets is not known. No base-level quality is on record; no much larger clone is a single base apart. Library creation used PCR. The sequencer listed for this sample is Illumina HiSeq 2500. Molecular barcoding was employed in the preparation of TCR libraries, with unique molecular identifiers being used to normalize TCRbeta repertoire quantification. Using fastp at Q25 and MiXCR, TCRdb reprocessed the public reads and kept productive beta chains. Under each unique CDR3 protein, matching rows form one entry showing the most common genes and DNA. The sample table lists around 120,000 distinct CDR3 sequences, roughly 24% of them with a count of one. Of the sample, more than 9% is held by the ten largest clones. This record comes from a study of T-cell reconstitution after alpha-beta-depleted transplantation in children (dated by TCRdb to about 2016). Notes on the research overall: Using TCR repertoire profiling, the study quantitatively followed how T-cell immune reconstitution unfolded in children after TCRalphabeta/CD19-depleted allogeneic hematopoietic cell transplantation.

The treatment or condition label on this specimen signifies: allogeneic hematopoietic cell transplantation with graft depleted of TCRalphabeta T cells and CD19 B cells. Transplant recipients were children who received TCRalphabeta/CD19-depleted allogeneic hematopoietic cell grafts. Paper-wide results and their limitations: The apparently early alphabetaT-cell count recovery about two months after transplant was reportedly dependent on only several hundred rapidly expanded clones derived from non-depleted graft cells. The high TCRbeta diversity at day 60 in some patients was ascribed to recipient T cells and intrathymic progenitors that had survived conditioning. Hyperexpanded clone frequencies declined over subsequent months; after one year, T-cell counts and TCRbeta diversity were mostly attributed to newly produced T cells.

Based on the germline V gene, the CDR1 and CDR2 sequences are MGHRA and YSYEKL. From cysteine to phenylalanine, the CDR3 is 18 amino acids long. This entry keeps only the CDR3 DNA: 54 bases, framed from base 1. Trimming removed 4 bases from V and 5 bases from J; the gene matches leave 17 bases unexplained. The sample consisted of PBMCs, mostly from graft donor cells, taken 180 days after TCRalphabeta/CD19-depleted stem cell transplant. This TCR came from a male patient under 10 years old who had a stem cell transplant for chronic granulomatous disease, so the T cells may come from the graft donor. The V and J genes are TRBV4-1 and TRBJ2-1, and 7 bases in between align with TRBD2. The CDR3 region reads CASSPRLAITHTHNEQFF. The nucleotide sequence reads TGCGCCAGCAGCCCCCGACTAGCAATAACACACACACACAATGAGCAGTTCTTC.